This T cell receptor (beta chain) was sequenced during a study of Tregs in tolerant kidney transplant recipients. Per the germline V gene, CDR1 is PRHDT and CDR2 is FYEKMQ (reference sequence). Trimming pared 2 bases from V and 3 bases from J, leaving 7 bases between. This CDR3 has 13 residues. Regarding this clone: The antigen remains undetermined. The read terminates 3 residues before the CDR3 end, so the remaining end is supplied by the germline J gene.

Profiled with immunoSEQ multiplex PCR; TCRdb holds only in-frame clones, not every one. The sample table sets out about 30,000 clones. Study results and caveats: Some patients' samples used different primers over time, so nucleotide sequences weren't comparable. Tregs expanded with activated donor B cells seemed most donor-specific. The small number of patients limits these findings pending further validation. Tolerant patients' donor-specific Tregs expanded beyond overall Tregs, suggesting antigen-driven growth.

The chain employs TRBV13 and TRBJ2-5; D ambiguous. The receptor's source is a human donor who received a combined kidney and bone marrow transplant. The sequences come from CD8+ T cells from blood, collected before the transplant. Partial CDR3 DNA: TGTGCCAGCAGCTTAAGGCTTGAAGAGACC. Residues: CASSLRLEET. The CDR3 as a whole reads CASSLRLEETQYF.